The rows below give T cell receptor beta chains drawn from one sample of a study of T cell responses to AZD1222 COVID-19 vaccine. TCRdb's table, derived via immunoSEQ multiplex PCR, lists solely in-frame clones and lacks some. The data contain 83,000 or so clones, 85% to 90% of them singletons. This specimen was peripheral blood, taken on day 0 of MenACWY control vaccination. Every receptor here comes from an adult in good health. CDR3s include the opening cysteine and the closing phenylalanine or tryptophan. D genes are given only for firm matches. Only some rows state a clone size, as once, few, many or a class for expanded clones.

abundance	v_gene	j_gene	d_gene	CDR3nt	CDR3aa
-	TRBV6-5	TRBJ2-7	-	TGTGCCAGCAGTTTTAAGGGCGGATTTTACGAGCAGTACTTC	CASSFKGGFYEQYF
-	TRBV29-1	TRBJ2-7	-	TGCAGCGTTGGCGGATCTAGCTCCTACGAGCAGTACTTC	CSVGGSSSYEQYF
-	TRBV28	TRBJ1-5	TRBD1	TGTGCCAGCAGTAAGGTAAATCGGCAGGGGGATATGCAGCCCCAGCATTTT	CASSKVNRQGDMQPQHF
-	TRBV28	TRBJ2-7	-	TGTGCCACCGTTCAGGGAGGTGGCTACGAGCAGTACTTC	CATVQGGGYEQYF
-	TRBV5-1	TRBJ2-3	-	TGCGCCAGCAGCTTGGGGCTAGCCCCTGATACGCAGTATTTT	CASSLGLAPDTQYF
-	TRBV19	TRBJ1-1	-	TGTGCCAGTAGTCACCGGGGCCGAATGAATACTGAAGCTTTCTTT	CASSHRGRMNTEAFF
-	TRBV6-5	TRBJ1-5	-	TGTGCCAGCACCCTCTCTGATCATCAGCCCCAGCATTTT	CASTLSDHQPQHF
-	TRBV6-4	TRBJ1-2	-	TGTGCCAGCAGTGACTCAGGAGGGTATGGCTACACCTTC	CASSDSGGYGYTF
-	TRBV9	TRBJ2-7	-	TGTGCCAGCAGCGTCAGGGGGGGCTACGAGCAGTACTTC	CASSVRGGYEQYF
-	TRBV3-1/TRBV3-2	TRBJ2-1	-	TGTGCCAGCAGCCAATTGGGGACTTTACTCTCCACGAACGAGCAGTTCTTC	CASSQLGTLLSTNEQFF
-	TRBV11-2	TRBJ2-7	-	TGTGCCAGCAGTAAAAATCAAATCTCCTACGAGCAGTACTTC	CASSKNQISYEQYF
-	TRBV30	TRBJ2-7	-	TGTGCCTGGATGGTAAGCGGTAGCACCTACGAGCAGTACTTC	CAWMVSGSTYEQYF
-	TRBV4-2	TRBJ2-7	TRBD1	TGTGCCAGCAGCCATGGGACAGCAACCTACGAGCAGTACTTC	CASSHGTATYEQYF
-	TRBV11-2	TRBJ2-1	-	TGTGCCAGCAGCTTAGGTGGAGGTATCGAGCAGTTCTTC	CASSLGGGIEQFF
-	TRBV7-8	TRBJ2-3	-	TGTGCCAGCAGCTACCGAGCGGGTTTTGCAGATACGCAGTATTTT	CASSYRAGFADTQYF
once	TRBV10-3	TRBJ1-1	TRBD1	TGTGCCATCAGTGCGGACAGGGGGAGAACTGAAGCTTTCTTT	CAISADRGRTEAFF
-	TRBV5-1	TRBJ2-7	-	TGCGCCACCAAAAAGGAGGGTATCCACGAGCAGTACTTC	CATKKEGIHEQYF
-	TRBV4-3	TRBJ2-2	-	TGCGCCAGCAGCCAAGGCCCGGGACACTTTATCGCGAACACCGGGGAGCTGTTTTTT	CASSQGPGHFIANTGELFF
once	TRBV4-3	TRBJ2-1	TRBD2	TGCGCCAGCAGCGTTTCCGGGACTAGGGGCAATGAGCAGTTCTTC	CASSVSGTRGNEQFF
-	TRBV9	TRBJ2-7	TRBD2	TGTGCCAGCAGCGAGGGAGAGACTAGCGGGAGGTACGAGCAGTACTTC	CASSEGETSGRYEQYF
-	TRBV27	TRBJ2-1	-	TGTGCCAGCAGCGACTGGGGGAGCTCCTACAATGAGCAGTTCTTC	CASSDWGSSYNEQFF
once	TRBV6-6	TRBJ2-7	-	TGTGCCAGCAGCCGGGCCCTCTACGAGCAGTACTTC	CASSRALYEQYF
-	TRBV3-1/TRBV3-2	TRBJ2-1	TRBD2	TGTGCCAGCAGCCTAGCGGGAGGAACGGGGAATGAGCAGTTCTTC	CASSLAGGTGNEQFF
-	TRBV18	TRBJ1-6	TRBD1	TGTGCCAGCTCACCGTCGGGACAGGGGGGGCCGAATGGCTCACCCCTCCACTTT	CASSPSGQGGPNGSPLHF
-	TRBV27	TRBJ1-4	TRBD1	TGTGCCAGCAGTTCCACCGGGACAGGGGGTGAAAAACTGTTTTTT	CASSSTGTGGEKLFF
-	TRBV13	TRBJ2-1	-	TGTGCCAGCAGCTTAGGACTATACAATGAGCAGTTCTTC	CASSLGLYNEQFF
-	TRBV27	TRBJ2-7	TRBD1	TGTGCCAGCAGTTTATCCTCGGGACAGGTGAATCGCGAGCAGTACTTC	CASSLSSGQVNREQYF
-	TRBV28	TRBJ2-2	TRBD2	TGTGCCAGCAGAACTAGCGGGAGGAGGACCGGGGAGCTGTTTTTT	CASRTSGRRTGELFF
-	TRBV28	TRBJ2-7	-	TGTGCCAGCAGTTTCGCTCCTTACGAGCAGTACTTC	CASSFAPYEQYF
-	TRBV28	TRBJ2-7	-	TGTGCCAGCAGCCGCACGCTAGGTGGGGGATACAACGAGCAGTACTTC	CASSRTLGGGYNEQYF
-	TRBV19	TRBJ1-2	-	TGTGCCAGTACCCTAGGGCCAGGGGTCGTCGGCTACACCTTC	CASTLGPGVVGYTF
-	TRBV30	TRBJ2-7	-	TGTGCCTGGAGTGTAGGGGCCTACGAGCAGTACTTC	CAWSVGAYEQYF
-	TRBV7-2	TRBJ1-5	-	TGTGCCAGCAGCTTAGGACAGCCCACGTCACCCCAGCATTTT	CASSLGQPTSPQHF
-	TRBV28	TRBJ1-5	TRBD1	TGTGCCAGCAGTTTACTTACCGGGACAGGGAAGAATCAGCCCCAGCATTTT	CASSLLTGTGKNQPQHF
-	TRBV7-7	TRBJ2-3	TRBD1	TGTGCCAGCAGCCCGGGACAGCGTAGCACAGATACGCAGTATTTT	CASSPGQRSTDTQYF
once	TRBV4-1	TRBJ2-7	TRBD2	TGCGCCAGCAGCCAACTTATAGCGGGAGGCCCCTACGAGCAGTACTTC	CASSQLIAGGPYEQYF
-	TRBV30	TRBJ2-5	TRBD1	TGTGCCGGGGACAGGGGCGTTCAAGAGACCCAGTACTTC	CAGDRGVQETQYF
-	TRBV11-2	TRBJ2-5	-	TGTGCCAGCACCCAAGACGGGGCTCAAGAGACCCAGTACTTC	CASTQDGAQETQYF
-	TRBV28	TRBJ2-7	TRBD1	TGTGCCAGCAGCGCTCCCGGGACAGGGGTCTACGAGCAGTACTTC	CASSAPGTGVYEQYF
-	TRBV19	TRBJ2-7	-	TGTGCCAGTAGTCCTAGGACAGAGTTCTACGAGCAGTACTTC	CASSPRTEFYEQYF
-	TRBV7-9	TRBJ1-2	-	TGTGCCAGCAGCTTAGAGGTGGGGGGGCATTATGGCTACACCTTC	CASSLEVGGHYGYTF
-	TRBV4-2	TRBJ1-5	TRBD1	TGTGCCAGCAGCCAGGGGACAGGGAGGCAGCCCCAGCATTTT	CASSQGTGRQPQHF